These 24 T cell receptor beta chains originate from one sample sequenced in a study of blood T cells in healthy people across ages. A second PCR, run for roughly 7 to 11 cycles, used a sample-barcoded 5' primer plus a J-beta primer mix. TCRdb reprocessed the 5' RACE reads with MiXCR, giving one entry per CDR3 protein. The table has some 1.6 million distinct CDR3 sequences, 30% to 35% seen once. Sequenced sample: blood. The source is a woman in her twenties or thirties in good health.

The CDR3 here is CSVDPPGLAGSTDTQYF. The CDR3 bases are TGCAGCGTTGATCCACCGGGACTAGCGGGGAGCACAGATACGCAGTATTTT. The chain has TRBV29-1 and TRBJ2-3; TRBD2 aligns across 13 bases. The CDR3 has 17 residues. J was trimmed by 0 bases and V by 3 bases; bases with no gene match: 6. Germline V gives CDR1 SQVTM, CDR2 ANQGSEA.

This clonotype was observed a handful of times. The DNA of the CDR3 is TGTGCCAGCAGTTCACTCCCGGGAGTGGGGGGCGCGCCTAGTAGACAGCCCCAGCATTTT. Translating gives CASSSLPGVGGAPSRQPQHF. This rearrangement joins TRBV7-9 to TRBJ1-5; weak D call: TRBD1 (6 bases). Germline lookup yields CDR1 SEHNR and CDR2 FQNEAQ (reference sequence). CDR3 length: 20 residues. V was trimmed by 6 bases and J by 7 bases, leaving 34 bases between them.

The chain couples TRBV20-1 to TRBJ1-2, with no clear D. The CDR3 is 13 residues long. Between the trimmed V and J ends, which lost 4 bases and 4 bases, there was a span of 13 bases. Germline loops: CDR1 DFQATT, CDR2 SNEGSKA (reference sequence). The CDR3 protein is CSATDIGVYGYTF. The CDR3 region has the DNA TGCAGTGCTACCGACATCGGGGTCTATGGCTACACCTTC.

This clonotype has ten or more counts. The rearrangement uses TRBV9 and TRBJ2-3; D is uncertain. Germline V gives CDR1 SGDLS, CDR2 YYNGEE. V gave up 2 bases and J gave up 1 base, with 8 bases separating them. CDR3 size: 14 residues. In DNA, the CDR3 is TGTGCCAGCAGCGTGCGTGGTGGCACAGATACGCAGTATTTT. Translated: CASSVRGGTDTQYF.

The chain joins TRBV5-1 to TRBJ2-3; unclear D gene. Trimming stripped 2 bases from V and 4 bases from J, with 14 bases between. CDR3 size: 15 residues. From germline, CDR1 is SGHRS and CDR2 YFSETQ. This CDR3 is CASSFSAPKADTQYF. The CDR3 DNA follows: TGCGCCAGCAGCTTTTCCGCCCCGAAGGCAGATACGCAGTATTTT.

This clonotype appeared many times. The chain links TRBV4-1 to TRBJ2-1; 8 bases are shared with TRBD1. V was clipped by 1 base and J by 6 bases; unmatched bases: 2. The CDR3 is 14 amino acids. Germline CDR1 and CDR2: MGHRA and YSYEKL. As DNA, the CDR3 is TGCGCCAGCAGCCAAGTACAGGGGGGCAATGAGCAGTTCTTC. It yields the protein CASSQVQGGNEQFF.

J is TRBJ2-5 and V is TRBV11-1; a possible D gene is TRBD1 (6 bases). V lost 6 bases and J 2 bases, leaving 16 bases between the germline ends. Per the germline V gene, CDR1 is SGHAT and CDR2 is FQDESV (reference sequence). The CDR3 length is 15 residues. CDR3 sequence reads: CASSRDTGSQETQYF. Here the CDR3 DNA reads TGTGCCAGCAGTCGGGACACAGGCTCGCAAGAGACCCAGTACTTC.

For this clonotype: Because the CDR3's place on the DNA is in doubt, the DNA is left out and the CDR3 is given as listed by TCRdb. The J gene is TRBJ1-4, the V gene TRBV7-2; the table calls TRBD1, which could not be checked here. Termini included, the CDR3 measures 18 amino acids. Germline V gives CDR1 SGHTA, CDR2 FQGNSA. The CDR3 loop reads CASSFGQGAIATNEKRFF.

The chain carries TRBV30 and TRBJ2-7, with D uncertain. CDR3 length equals 14 residues. Looked up from germline, CDR1 is GTSNPN and CDR2 is SVGIG (reference sequence). Trimming removed 2 bases at V and 0 bases at J, with 11 bases between. This chain's CDR3 is CAWSTWATSYEQYF. The CDR3 region has the DNA TGTGCCTGGAGTACGTGGGCTACCTCCTACGAGCAGTACTTC.

This clonotype was recorded a few times. Given a much more abundant clone one base away, this may be a read error. The V gene is TRBV5-6, the J gene TRBJ2-1; D call uncertain. Germline lookup yields CDR1 SGHDT and CDR2 YYEEEE. The CDR3 length is 13 residues. The DNA of the CDR3 is TGTACCAGCAGCTTGGAAGGGATCAATGAGCAGTTCTTC. Translating gives CTSSLEGINEQFF.

The chain carries TRBV4-1 and TRBJ1-5, with D maybe TRBD1 (6 bases). Trimming stripped 3 bases from V and 1 base from J, with 10 bases between. Germline V CDR1 and CDR2: MGHRA, YSYEKL. The CDR3 is 15 amino acids. Here the CDR3 reads CASSQGRGSNQPQHF. The CDR3 nucleotides are TGCGCCAGCAGCCAGGGGAGGGGGAGCAATCAGCCCCAGCATTTT.

The V and J genes are TRBV5-1 and TRBJ2-2, with 8 nucleotides matching TRBD1. Germline V gene lookup returns CDR1 SGHRS and CDR2 YFSETQ. CDR3 length: 17 amino acids. With 1 base clipped from V and 3 bases from J, the junction kept 8 bases outside the gene matches. This chain's CDR3 is CASSLKFDRGYTGELFF. The CDR3 DNA reads as TGCGCCAGCAGCTTGAAATTTGACAGGGGATACACCGGGGAGCTGTTTTTT.

This clonotype has at least ten counts. The chain couples TRBV5-1 to TRBJ2-3, with D hard to call. V was cut by 1 base and J by 2 bases, with 14 bases left in between. This CDR3 is 16 amino acids long. Germline lookup yields CDR1 SGHRS and CDR2 YFSETQ. The CDR3 nucleotides read TGCGCCAGCAGCTTGTCGGGCAGGACCAACACAGATACGCAGTATTTT. Its translation is CASSLSGRTNTDTQYF.

The chain uses TRBV5-1 and TRBJ2-1, with 8 bases lining up with TRBD1. The J call is uncertain, as TRBJ2-7 better fits the DNA end. This CDR3 is built from 15 residues. Germline V gives CDR1 SGHRS, CDR2 YFSETQ. The CDR3 bases are TGCGCCAGCAGCGTCAACAGGGGGATTCTATACGAGCAGTACTTC. Its translation is CASSVNRGILYEQYF.

This chain joins TRBV4-1 and TRBJ1-4, with D perhaps TRBD1 (6 bases). The V gene's germline CDR1 is MGHRA and CDR2 YSYEKL. The V end lost 1 base, the J end lost 7 bases, and 10 bases lay between the germline ends. The CDR3 is 14 amino acids. CDR3 sequence reads: CASSQGTGSEKLFF. The CDR3 coding sequence is TGCGCCAGCAGCCAAGGCACAGGGAGTGAAAAACTGTTTTTT.

Many counts were recorded for this clonotype. The chain carries TRBV29-1 and TRBJ1-1; no definite D call. In germline, CDR1 is SQVTM, CDR2 ANQGSEA. The CDR3 sequence is 13 residues long. V shed 5 bases and J shed 1 base, with 11 bases lying between them. CDR3 DNA: TGCAGCGTTCCCCGTGGAGAGAACACTGAAGCTTTCTTT. This codes for CSVPRGENTEAFF.

The chain combines TRBV4-1 with TRBJ2-7; 9 nucleotides agree with TRBD1. CDR3 length equals 14 residues. Trimming took 3 bases from V and 9 from J; bases not matched to a gene: 9. The germline V gene has CDR1 MGHRA and CDR2 YSYEKL. This chain's CDR3 is CASSQGQGLNWQYF. Here the CDR3 DNA reads TGCGCCAGCAGCCAGGGACAGGGACTAAATTGGCAGTACTTC.

This clonotype was seen a handful of times. J is TRBJ2-3 and V is TRBV20-1; 9 bases fit TRBD1. Germline CDR1 is DFQATT and CDR2 is SNEGSKA (reference sequence). Germline trimming cut 3 bases from V and 3 bases from J; bases unmatched to any gene: 7. The CDR3 runs 15 residues. CDR3 DNA: TGCAGTGCTAGTGACGACAGGGGGTTTACAGATACGCAGTATTTT. It encodes CSASDDRGFTDTQYF.

The rearrangement joins TRBV18 to TRBJ2-7, with D perhaps matching TRBD1 (5 bases). The CDR3 runs to 14 residues. V was cut by 3 bases and J by 2 bases, with 11 bases left in between. CDR1 and CDR2 from the germline V gene are KGHSH and LQKENI. The CDR3 nucleotides are TGTGCCAGCTCACCTCAGGGAAGCCCCTACGAGCAGTACTTC. Translating gives CASSPQGSPYEQYF.

Only a few counts were recorded for this clonotype. This rearrangement joins TRBV6-6 to TRBJ1-1; D is unclear. There are 15 residues in the CDR3. Looked up from germline, CDR1 is MNHNY and CDR2 is SVGAGI (reference sequence). Trimming pared 6 bases from V and 0 bases from J, leaving 14 bases between. CDR3 region: CASSPTLGLNTEAFF. The CDR3 DNA follows: TGTGCCAGCAGCCCAACGTTAGGTTTGAACACTGAAGCTTTCTTT.

This CDR3 is CATRQGSASWETQYF. CDR3 nucleotide sequence: TGTGCCACCAGACAGGGATCGGCCTCGTGGGAGACCCAGTACTTC. V gene TRBV7-2 combines with J gene TRBJ2-5; 7 bases agree with TRBD1. CDR3 length equals 15 residues. J gave up 5 bases and V 10 bases, and 16 bases lay outside the gene matches. The V gene's germline CDR1 is SGHTA and CDR2 FQGNSA.

This clonotype was observed a handful of times. V and J are TRBV7-9 and TRBJ1-2; no reliable D call. Trimming pared 3 bases from V and 11 bases from J, leaving 16 bases between. The CDR3 loop spans 13 amino acids. The germline CDR1 and CDR2 sequences are SEHNR and FQNEAQ (reference sequence). CDR3 DNA sequence: TGTGCCAGCAGCTTTTTGGAGTCCCTGCCATACACCTTC. This gives the protein CASSFLESLPYTF.

The chain is built from TRBV20-1 and TRBJ2-1; unclear D gene. Trimming shortened V by 1 base and J by 12 bases, and 19 bases separated the two germline ends. The germline V gene has CDR1 DFQATT and CDR2 SNEGSKA (reference sequence). CDR3 length equals 14 residues. CDR3 coding DNA: TGCAGTGCTAGAGCAAGGCAGATAGACAATTGGCAGTTCTTC. Amino acids: CSARARQIDNWQFF.

The chain recombines TRBV6-5 with TRBJ2-1; no clear D. The CDR3 has 15 amino acids. Germline V lookup: CDR1 MNHEY, CDR2 SVGAGI. V was shortened by 2 bases and J by 0 bases, with 8 bases between the two germline ends. CDR3 sequence: CASSYQNISYNEQFF. The CDR3, as DNA: TGTGCCAGCAGTTACCAAAATATCTCCTACAATGAGCAGTTCTTC.